The subject of this entry is one TCR beta chain. This sample is part of a study of shared clonotypes between healthy human individuals. This CDR3 has 15 residues. Deletions cut 2 bases from V and 5 bases from J, with 13 bases between. Germline-derived CDR1 and CDR2 are MGHRA and YSYEKL. When replicate PCRs were run on sorted subsets, they used about 220 ng DNA, about 31,000 T cell genomes. Measured with immunoSEQ multiplex PCR; TCRdb has only the in-frame clones, and not every one. The sample shows about 1.5 million clones, approximately 98% of them seen only once. The gene calls are TRBV4-1 and TRBJ1-5; possible D gene TRBD1, 5 bases. What was sequenced was naive CD4+ T cells sorted from blood. Sample subset: CD45RA+ positively selected. This TCR derives from a man aged 25 to 45 in good health. CDR3 sequence reads: CASSQRQSRDQPQHF. The DNA of the CDR3 is TGCGCCAGCAGCCAAAGACAGTCTAGGGATCAGCCCCAGCATTTT.